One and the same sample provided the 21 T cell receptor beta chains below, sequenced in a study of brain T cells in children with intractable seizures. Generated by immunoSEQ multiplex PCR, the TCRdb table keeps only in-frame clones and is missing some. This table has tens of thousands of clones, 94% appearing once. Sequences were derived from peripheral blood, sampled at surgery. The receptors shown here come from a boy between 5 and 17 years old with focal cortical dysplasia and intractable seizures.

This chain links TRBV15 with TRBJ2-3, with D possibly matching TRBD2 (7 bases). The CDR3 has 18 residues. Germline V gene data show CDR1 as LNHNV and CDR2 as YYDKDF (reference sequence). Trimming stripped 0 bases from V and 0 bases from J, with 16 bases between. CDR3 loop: CATSRDKGGGASTDTQYF. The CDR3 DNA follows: TGTGCCACCAGCAGAGATAAAGGCGGGGGCGCGAGCACAGATACGCAGTATTTT.

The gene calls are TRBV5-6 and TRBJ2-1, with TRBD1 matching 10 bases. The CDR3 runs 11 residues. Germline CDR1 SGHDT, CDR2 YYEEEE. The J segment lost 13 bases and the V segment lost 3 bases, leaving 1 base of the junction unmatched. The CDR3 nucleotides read TGTGCCAGCAGCTCGACAGGGGGCCAGTTCTTC. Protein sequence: CASSSTGGQFF. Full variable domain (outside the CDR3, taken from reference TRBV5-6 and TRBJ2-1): DAGVTQSPTHLIKTRGQQVTLRCSPKSGHDTVSWYQQALGQGPQFIFQYYEEEERQRGNFPDRFSGHQFPNYSSELNVNALLLGDSALYLCASSSTGGQFFGPGTRLTVL.

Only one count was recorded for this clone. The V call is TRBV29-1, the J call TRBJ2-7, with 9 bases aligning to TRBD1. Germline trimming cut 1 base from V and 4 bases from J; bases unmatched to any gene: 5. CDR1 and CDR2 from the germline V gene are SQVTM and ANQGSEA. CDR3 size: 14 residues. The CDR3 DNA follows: TGCAGCGTTGAAGGGGCCGGACAGGGGTACGAGCAGTACTTC. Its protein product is CSVEGAGQGYEQYF.

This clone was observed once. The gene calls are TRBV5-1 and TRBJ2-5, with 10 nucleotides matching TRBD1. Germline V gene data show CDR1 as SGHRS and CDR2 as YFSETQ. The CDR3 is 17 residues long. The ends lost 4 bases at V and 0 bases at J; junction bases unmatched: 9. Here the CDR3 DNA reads TGCGCCAGCAGCCCCGGTTGGGGACAGGGGAACCAAGAGACCCAGTACTTC. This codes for CASSPGWGQGNQETQYF. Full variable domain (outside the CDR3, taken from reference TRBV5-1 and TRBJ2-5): KAGVTQTPRYLIKTRGQQVTLSCSPISGHRSVSWYQQTPGQGLQFLFEYFSETQRNKGNFPGRFSGRQFSNSRSEMNVSTLELGDSALYLCASSPGWGQGNQETQYFGPGTRLLVL.

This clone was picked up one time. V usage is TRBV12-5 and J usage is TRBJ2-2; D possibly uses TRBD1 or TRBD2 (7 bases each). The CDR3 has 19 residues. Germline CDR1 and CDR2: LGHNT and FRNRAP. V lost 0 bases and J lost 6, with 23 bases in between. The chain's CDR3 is CASGLVLGRGRLEAGELFF. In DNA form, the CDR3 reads TGTGCTAGTGGTTTGGTACTGGGGAGGGGGCGACTTGAGGCCGGGGAGCTGTTTTTT.

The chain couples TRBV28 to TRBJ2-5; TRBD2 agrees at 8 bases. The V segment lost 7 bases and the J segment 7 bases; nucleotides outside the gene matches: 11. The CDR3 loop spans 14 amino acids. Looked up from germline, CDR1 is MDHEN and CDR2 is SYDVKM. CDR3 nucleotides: TGTGCCAGCATCAACAGCGGGGGACGTCGGACCCAGTACTTC. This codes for CASINSGGRRTQYF.

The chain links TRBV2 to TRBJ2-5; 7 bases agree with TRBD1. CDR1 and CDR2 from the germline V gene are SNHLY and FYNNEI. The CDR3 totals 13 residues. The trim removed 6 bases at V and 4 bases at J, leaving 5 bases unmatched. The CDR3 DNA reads TGTGCCAGCAGACCGGGACAGATAGAGACCCAGTACTTC. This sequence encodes CASRPGQIETQYF.

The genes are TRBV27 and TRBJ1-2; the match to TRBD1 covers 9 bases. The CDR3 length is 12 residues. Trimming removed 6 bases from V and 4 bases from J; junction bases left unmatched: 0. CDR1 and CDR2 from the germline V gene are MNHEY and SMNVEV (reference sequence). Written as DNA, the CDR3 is TGTGCCAGCAGGGGACAGGGCTATGGCTACACCTTC. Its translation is CASRGQGYGYTF.

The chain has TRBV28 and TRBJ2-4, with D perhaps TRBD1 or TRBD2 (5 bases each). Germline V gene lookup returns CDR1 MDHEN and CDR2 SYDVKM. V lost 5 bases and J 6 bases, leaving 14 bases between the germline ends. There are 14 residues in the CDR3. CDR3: CASSGHGAGNIQYF. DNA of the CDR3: TGTGCCAGCAGTGGACACGGTGCGGGAAACATTCAGTACTTC.

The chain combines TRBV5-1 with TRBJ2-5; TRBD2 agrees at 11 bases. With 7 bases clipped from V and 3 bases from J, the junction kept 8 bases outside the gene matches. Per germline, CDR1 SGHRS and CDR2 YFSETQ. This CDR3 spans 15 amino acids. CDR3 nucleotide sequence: TGCGCCAGCGGACTAGCGGGCTACTTCGAAGAGACCCAGTACTTC. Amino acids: CASGLAGYFEETQYF.

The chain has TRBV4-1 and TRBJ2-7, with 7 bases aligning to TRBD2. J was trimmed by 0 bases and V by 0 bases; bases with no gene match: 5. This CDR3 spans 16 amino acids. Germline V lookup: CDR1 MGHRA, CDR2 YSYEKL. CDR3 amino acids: CASSQDGTGGSYEQYF. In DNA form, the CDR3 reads TGCGCCAGCAGCCAAGATGGGACGGGGGGCTCCTACGAGCAGTACTTC.

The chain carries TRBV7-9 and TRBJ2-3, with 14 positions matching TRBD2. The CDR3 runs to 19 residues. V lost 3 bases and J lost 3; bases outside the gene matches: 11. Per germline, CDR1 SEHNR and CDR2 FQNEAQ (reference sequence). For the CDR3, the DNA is TGTGCCAGCAGCTTGGGACAGCTCGGGACTAGCGGGAGAACAGATACGCAGTATTTT. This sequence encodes CASSLGQLGTSGRTDTQYF.

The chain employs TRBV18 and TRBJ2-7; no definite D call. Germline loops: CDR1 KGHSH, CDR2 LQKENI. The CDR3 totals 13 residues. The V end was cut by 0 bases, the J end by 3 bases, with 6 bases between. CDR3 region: CASSPPAIYEQYF. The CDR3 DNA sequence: TGTGCCAGCTCACCACCGGCAATCTACGAGCAGTACTTC.

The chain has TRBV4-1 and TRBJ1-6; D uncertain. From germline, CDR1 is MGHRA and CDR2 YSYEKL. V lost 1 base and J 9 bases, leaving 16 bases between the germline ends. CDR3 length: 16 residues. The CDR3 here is CASSQVGGPTGSPLHF. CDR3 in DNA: TGCGCCAGCAGCCAAGTAGGAGGGCCTACTGGTTCACCCCTCCACTTT.

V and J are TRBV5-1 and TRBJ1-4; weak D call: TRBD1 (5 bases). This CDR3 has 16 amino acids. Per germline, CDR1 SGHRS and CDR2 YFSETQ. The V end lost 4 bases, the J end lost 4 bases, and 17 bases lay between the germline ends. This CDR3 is CASSPPGGGSNEKLFF. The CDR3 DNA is TGCGCCAGCAGCCCCCCGGGGGGAGGAAGTAATGAAAAACTGTTTTTT.

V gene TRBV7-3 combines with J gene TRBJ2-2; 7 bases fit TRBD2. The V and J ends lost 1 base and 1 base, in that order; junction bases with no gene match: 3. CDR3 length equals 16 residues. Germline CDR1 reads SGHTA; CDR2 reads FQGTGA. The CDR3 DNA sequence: TGTGCCAGCAGCTTAAGCGGCGGGGGGAACACCGGGGAGCTGTTTTTT. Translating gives CASSLSGGGNTGELFF.

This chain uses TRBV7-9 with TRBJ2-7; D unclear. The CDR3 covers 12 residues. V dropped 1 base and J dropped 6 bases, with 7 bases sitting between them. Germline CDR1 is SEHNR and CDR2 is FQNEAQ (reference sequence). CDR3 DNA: TGTGCCAGCAGCTTAGTTGGCACCGAGCAGTACGTC. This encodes CASSLVGTEQYV.

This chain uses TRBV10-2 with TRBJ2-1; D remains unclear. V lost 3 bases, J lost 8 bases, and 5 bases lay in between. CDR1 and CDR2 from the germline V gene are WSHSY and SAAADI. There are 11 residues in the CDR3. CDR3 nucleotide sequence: TGCGCCAGCAGTGATTGGGATGAGCAGTTCTTC. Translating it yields CASSDWDEQFF.

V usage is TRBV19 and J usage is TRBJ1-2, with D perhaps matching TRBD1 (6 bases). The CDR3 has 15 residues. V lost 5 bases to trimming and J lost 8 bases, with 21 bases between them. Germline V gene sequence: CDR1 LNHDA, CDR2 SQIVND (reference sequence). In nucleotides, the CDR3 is TGTGCCAGTAGTGGGACAACATCCGGAGGTATGGGCTACACCTTC. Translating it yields CASSGTTSGGMGYTF.

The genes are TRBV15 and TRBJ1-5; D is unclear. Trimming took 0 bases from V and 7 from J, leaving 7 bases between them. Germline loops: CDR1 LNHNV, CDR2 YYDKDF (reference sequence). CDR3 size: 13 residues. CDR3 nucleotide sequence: TGTGCCACCAGCAGAGATCAAAACCAGCCCCAGCATTTT. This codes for CATSRDQNQPQHF.

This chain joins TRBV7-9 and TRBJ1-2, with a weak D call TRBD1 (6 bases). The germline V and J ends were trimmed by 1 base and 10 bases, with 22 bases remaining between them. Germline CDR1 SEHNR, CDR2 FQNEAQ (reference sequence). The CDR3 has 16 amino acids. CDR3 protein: CASSLEGSWGQVAYTF. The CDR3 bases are TGTGCCAGCAGCTTAGAAGGGTCGTGGGGGCAGGTAGCCTACACCTTC. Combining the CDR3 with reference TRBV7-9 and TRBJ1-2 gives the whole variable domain DTGVSQNPRHKITKRGQNVTFRCDPISEHNRLYWYRQTLGQGPEFLTYFQNEAQLEKSRLLSDRFSAERPKGSFSTLEIQRTEQGDSAMYLCASSLEGSWGQVAYTFGSGTRLTVV.